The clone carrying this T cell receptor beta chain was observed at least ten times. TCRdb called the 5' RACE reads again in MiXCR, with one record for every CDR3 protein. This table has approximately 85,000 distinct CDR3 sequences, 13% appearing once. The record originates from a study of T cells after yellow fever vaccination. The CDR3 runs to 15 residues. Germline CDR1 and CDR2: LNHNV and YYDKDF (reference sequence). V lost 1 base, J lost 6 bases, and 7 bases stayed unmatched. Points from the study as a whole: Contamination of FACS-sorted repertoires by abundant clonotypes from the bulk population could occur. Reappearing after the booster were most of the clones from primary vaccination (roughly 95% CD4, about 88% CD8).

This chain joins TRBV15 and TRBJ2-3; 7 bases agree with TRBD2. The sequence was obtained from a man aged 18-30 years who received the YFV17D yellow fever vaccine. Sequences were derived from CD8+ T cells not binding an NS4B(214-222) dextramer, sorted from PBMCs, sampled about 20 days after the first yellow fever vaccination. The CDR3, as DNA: TGTGCCACCAGCAGAGCGGGGGAGGGGAGTGATACGCAGTATTTT. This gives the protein CATSRAGEGSDTQYF.